These 20 T cell receptor beta chains share one sample of origin, sequenced in a study of shared clonotypes between healthy human individuals. TCRdb's copy holds only in-frame clones and misses some; the assay was immunoSEQ multiplex PCR. The sample consists of about 490,000 clones, 81% of them appearing once. The specimen sequenced was PBMCs. Receptors were obtained from a woman between 40 and 50 years old in good health. Some clones in this sample may be carry-over from other donors' samples.

The genes are TRBV6-1 and TRBJ2-7; D ambiguous. Trimming took off 5 bases at V and 3 bases at J, with 11 bases between the two ends. The CDR3 is made up of 13 amino acids. Germline CDR1 is MNHNS and CDR2 is SASEGT. The CDR3 is CASSRSPLYEQYF. The CDR3 DNA reads TGTGCCAGCAGTAGAAGTCCGCTCTACGAGCAGTACTTC.

The V gene is TRBV9, the J gene TRBJ2-1, with D possibly TRBD2 on 8 matching bases. The length of the CDR3 is 15 residues. With 0 bases removed from V and 8 bases from J, the gap between germline ends came to 15 bases. CDR1 is SGDLS, CDR2 YYNGEE, per germline. The CDR3 sequence is CASSVGPGGGDEQFF. In DNA form, the CDR3 reads TGTGCCAGCAGCGTAGGTCCGGGAGGGGGCGATGAGCAGTTCTTC.

As concerns this clone: A single base is all that separates this from a far larger clone, so a read error is likely. The V and J genes are TRBV6-5 and TRBJ2-7; TRBD1 matches at 9 bases. The CDR3 covers 15 residues. The ends lost 10 bases at V and 5 bases at J; junction bases unmatched: 15. The V gene's germline CDR1 is MNHEY and CDR2 SVGAGI. CDR3 loop: CANSPPGTGFHEQYF. CDR3 DNA sequence: TGTGCCAACAGCCCGCCCGGGACAGGGTTTCACGAGCAGTACTTC.

The V gene is TRBV12-5, the J gene TRBJ2-3; no clear D. Germline CDR1 reads LGHNT; CDR2 reads FRNRAP. V was cut by 4 bases and J by 4 bases, with 15 bases left in between. CDR3 size: 15 residues. CDR3 nucleotide sequence: TGTGCTAGTGGTTCCTCCGTAGGCTGGGCAGATACGCAGTATTTT. Its protein is CASGSSVGWADTQYF.

J is TRBJ2-1 and V is TRBV29-1; TRBD2 aligns across 11 bases. Germline V gene data show CDR1 as SQVTM and CDR2 as ANQGSEA. CDR3 length: 14 amino acids. The V and J ends lost 5 bases and 5 bases, in that order; junction bases with no gene match: 5. The CDR3 coding sequence is TGCAGCGTTTCGACTAGCGGGAACGACAATGAGCAGTTCTTC. Translating gives CSVSTSGNDNEQFF.

V is TRBV2 and J is TRBJ2-7; 8 bases line up with TRBD2. The length of the CDR3 is 13 residues. V lost 9 bases and J lost 5; bases outside the gene matches: 9. Germline assignment: CDR1 SNHLY and CDR2 FYNNEI. The CDR3 loop is CASDAGRVHEQYF. CDR3 DNA sequence: TGTGCCAGTGACGCCGGGAGGGTCCACGAGCAGTACTTC.

Points on this clone: The same CDR3 can be traced to other DNA sequences in this sample. The rearrangement links TRBV28 to TRBJ2-7, with 7 bases fitting TRBD1. This CDR3 region has 14 residues. With V trimmed by 5 bases and J by 2 bases, 6 bases remained unmatched. CDR1 is MDHEN and CDR2 is SYDVKM in the germline V gene. CDR3 region: CASSPPGTAYEQYF. The DNA for the CDR3 is TGTGCCAGCAGTCCCCCCGGGACAGCCTACGAGCAGTACTTC.

The chain couples TRBV11-2 to TRBJ2-7; perhaps TRBD1 as D (6 bases). The CDR3 sequence is 15 residues long. The germline V gene has CDR1 SGHAT and CDR2 FQNNGV. Deletions cut 1 base from V and 2 bases from J, with 12 bases between. This chain's CDR3 is CASSLVQGWAYEQYF. The CDR3, as DNA: TGTGCCAGCAGCTTAGTCCAGGGGTGGGCCTACGAGCAGTACTTC.

V and J are TRBV27 and TRBJ1-1, with D possibly being TRBD1 (5 bases). CDR3 length equals 14 residues. In germline, CDR1 is MNHEY, CDR2 SMNVEV (reference sequence). V dropped 3 bases and J dropped 5 bases, with 13 bases sitting between them. CDR3 protein: CASSLGGSETEAFF. The CDR3 DNA reads as TGTGCCAGCAGTTTGGGGGGGAGCGAAACTGAAGCTTTCTTT.

The chain carries TRBV28 and TRBJ1-4, with D possibly matching TRBD1 (6 bases). V was cut by 5 bases and J by 6 bases, with 22 bases left in between. Germline CDR1 reads MDHEN; CDR2 reads SYDVKM. This CDR3 contains 17 residues. CDR3 in DNA: TGTGCCAGCAGTCCCCCGCGGGGGCGCGGGGGGGATGAAAAACTGTTTTTT. This encodes CASSPPRGRGGDEKLFF. The complete variable domain, with remaining parts taken from reference TRBV28 and TRBJ1-4, reads DVKVTQSSRYLVKRTGEKVFLECVQDMDHENMFWYRQDPGLGLRLIYFSYDVKMKEKGDIPEGYSVSREKKERFSLILESASTNQTSMYLCASSPPRGRGGDEKLFFGSGTQLSVL.

As concerns this clone: A far larger clone is only one base removed, so a read error is likely. This chain uses TRBV4-1 with TRBJ1-2; no firm D call. The CDR3 has 12 amino acids. V lost 4 bases, J lost 7 bases, and 10 bases lay in between. Germline V CDR1 and CDR2: MGHRA, YSYEKL. Here the CDR3 reads CASSREVGGYTF. DNA for the CDR3: TGCGCCAGCAGCCGAGAGGTGGGTGGCTACACCTTC.

Worth noting for this clone: A read error may explain this, as a much larger clone is one base away. Other DNA sequences in this sample translate to the same CDR3. J is TRBJ2-1 and V is TRBV11-2; D is unclear. Germline V lookup: CDR1 SGHAT, CDR2 FQNNGV. The V end was cut by 2 bases, the J end by 7 bases, with 9 bases between. The length of the CDR3 is 13 residues. The CDR3 DNA follows: TGTGCCAGCAGCTTAACGCCTCTAAATGAGCAGTTCTTC. Protein: CASSLTPLNEQFF.

The rearrangement joins TRBV5-6 to TRBJ2-3, with 15 bases fitting TRBD2. CDR1 is SGHDT, CDR2 YYEEEE, per germline. The CDR3 length is 16 residues. V was pared by 4 bases and J by 2 bases, with 2 bases of the junction left unmatched. CDR3 sequence: CASSRTSGRVTDTQYF. The DNA of the CDR3 is TGTGCCAGCAGCCGGACTAGCGGGAGGGTCACAGATACGCAGTATTTT.

In regard to this clone: With only one base between it and a far larger clone, this is likely a read error. Other DNA variants within this sample encode the same CDR3. The V gene is TRBV2, the J gene TRBJ2-5; tentatively, D is TRBD1 or TRBD2 (5 bases each). This CDR3 is 10 amino acids long. Between the trimmed V and J ends, which lost 5 bases and 11 bases, there was a span of 9 bases. Germline loops: CDR1 SNHLY, CDR2 FYNNEI. The CDR3 is CASSFREQYF. In nucleotides, the CDR3 is TGTGCCAGCAGTTTCAGGGAGCAGTACTTC.

This clone was observed many times. This sample also contains other DNA sequences that code for the same CDR3. The chain joins TRBV5-4 to TRBJ2-5; possible D gene TRBD2, 6 bases. The CDR3 covers 16 residues. CDR1 is SGHNT, CDR2 YYREEE, per germline (reference sequence). V was trimmed by 0 bases and J by 2 bases, leaving 14 bases between them. The CDR3 DNA reads as TGTGCCAGCAGCTTGGACGGCGGGATGGGGCAAGAGACCCAGTACTTC. Its protein product is CASSLDGGMGQETQYF.

With respect to this clone: This likely reflects a read error, since a far larger clone is one base away. Other DNA sequences in this sample translate to the same CDR3. The rearrangement uses TRBV2 and TRBJ1-1; TRBD1 is a possible D gene (6 bases). CDR3 length: 14 residues. Trimming took off 5 bases at V and 8 bases at J, with 18 bases between the two ends. Germline loops: CDR1 SNHLY, CDR2 FYNNEI. In DNA form, the CDR3 reads TGTGCCAGCAGTAAGGAAACAGGGAGTAGGGAAGCTTTCTTT. It is translated as CASSKETGSREAFF.

Points on this clone: A single base is all that separates this from a far larger clone, so a read error is likely. Additional DNA sequences in this sample encode the identical CDR3. This chain connects TRBV15 to TRBJ2-5; 10 nucleotides align to TRBD2. This CDR3 region has 16 residues. CDR1 is LNHNV and CDR2 is YYDKDF in the germline V gene (reference sequence). V lost 1 base to trimming and J lost 4 bases; unmatched junction nucleotides: 6. The CDR3 loop reads CATSRGPSGRVETQYF. The CDR3 DNA reads TGTGCCACCAGCAGAGGTCCTAGCGGGAGAGTAGAGACCCAGTACTTC. Drawing the rest from reference TRBV15 and TRBJ2-5, the complete variable domain is DAMVIQNPRYQVTQFGKPVTLSCSQTLNHNVMYWYQQKSSQAPKLLFHYYDKDFNNEADTPDNFQSRRPNTSFCFLDIRSPGLGDTAMYLCATSRGPSGRVETQYFGPGTRLLVL.

The rearrangement joins TRBV7-2 to TRBJ1-1, with a tentative D call TRBD1 (5 bases). Germline lookup yields CDR1 SGHTA and CDR2 FQGNSA. Trimming pared 1 base from V and 4 bases from J, leaving 10 bases between. There are 14 residues in the CDR3. CDR3 residues: CASSLGRGTTEAFF. The CDR3 DNA sequence: TGTGCCAGCAGCTTAGGGCGGGGGACCACTGAAGCTTTCTTT.

On this clone: A far more abundant clone sits one base away, making this likely a read error. The sample contains more than one DNA sequence encoding this CDR3. The chain uses TRBV6-1 and TRBJ2-2, with a tentative D call TRBD2 (6 bases). The germline gives CDR1 MNHNS, CDR2 SASEGT. This CDR3 region has 15 residues. With 9 bases removed from V and 6 bases from J, the gap between germline ends came to 20 bases. CDR3 coding DNA: TGTGCCAGTAATTCCGGGGAGGCTCCCCCCGGGGAGCTGTTTTTT. Amino acid sequence: CASNSGEAPPGELFF.

The chain combines TRBV6-1 with TRBJ1-5; D is unclear. This CDR3 is built from 16 residues. Germline V gene sequence: CDR1 MNHNS, CDR2 SASEGT. The germline V and J ends were trimmed by 4 bases and 0 bases, with 13 bases remaining between them. The CDR3 region has the DNA TGTGCCAGCAGTGGTCTGAACGCGGGTAGCAATCAGCCCCAGCATTTT. It translates to CASSGLNAGSNQPQHF.